This T cell receptor beta chain was recovered during a study of early T cells in non-severe SARS-CoV-2 infection. TCRdb used MiXCR to reprocess the 5' RACE reads, holding one entry per CDR3 protein. The sample gives 70,000 or so distinct CDR3 sequences, about an eighth of which show up once; roughly 1.3% is in the top ten. The CDR3 runs to 15 residues. Unmatched junction bases numbered 2, after V lost 1 base and J lost 2 bases. The germline V gene has CDR1 SGDLS and CDR2 YYNGEE. V usage is TRBV9 and J usage is TRBJ2-1, with 8 positions matching TRBD1. The clonotype originates from an adult who was a healthcare worker with PCR-confirmed SARS-CoV-2 infection or an uninfected control (not recorded which). The sequenced sample was whole blood. The CDR3 bases are TGTGCCAGCAGCGTATGGGACAGGACCTACAATGAGCAGTTCTTC. This encodes CASSVWDRTYNEQFF.